This paragraph reports one T cell receptor (beta chain). No antigen is known for it. The sample comes from a study of immune evolution from preneoplasia to lung adenocarcinoma. Broader study findings: KRAS-mutant nodules had the highest T cell clonality.

Patient tissue came from resections in Japan or China, 2014–2017. After pathologic assessment, macro-dissection selected premalignant or tumor cells for extraction. Data came from immunoSEQ multiplex PCR; TCRdb stores just in-frame clones and leaves some out. The sample lists roughly 5,000 clones, around 80% occurring once. V gave up 4 bases and J gave up 0 bases, with 10 bases separating them. CDR3 length: 15 residues. The germline CDR1 and CDR2 sequences are MNHNS and SASEGT. The V gene is TRBV6-1, the J gene TRBJ2-1; the D is unclear. The source material was FFPE minimally invasive lung adenocarcinoma tissue. The TCR originated in a person aged 55-80 years with lung adenocarcinoma. The CDR3 region has the DNA TGTGCCAGCAGTGTCAGACTGAGCTCCTACAATGAGCAGTTCTTC. It encodes CASSVRLSSYNEQFF.